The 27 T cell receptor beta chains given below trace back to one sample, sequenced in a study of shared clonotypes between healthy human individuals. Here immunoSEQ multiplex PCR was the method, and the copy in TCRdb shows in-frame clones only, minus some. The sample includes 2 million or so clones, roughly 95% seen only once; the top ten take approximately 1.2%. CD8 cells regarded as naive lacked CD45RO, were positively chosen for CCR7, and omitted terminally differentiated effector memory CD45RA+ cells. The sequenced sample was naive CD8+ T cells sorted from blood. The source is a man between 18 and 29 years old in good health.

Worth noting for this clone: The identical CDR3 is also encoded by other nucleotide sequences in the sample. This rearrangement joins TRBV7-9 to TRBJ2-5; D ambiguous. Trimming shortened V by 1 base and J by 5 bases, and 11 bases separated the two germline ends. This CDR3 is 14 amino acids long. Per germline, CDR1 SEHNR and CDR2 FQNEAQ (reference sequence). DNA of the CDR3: TGTGCCAGCAGCTTAGGATGGGGTGTGGAGACCCAGTACTTC. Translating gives CASSLGWGVETQYF.

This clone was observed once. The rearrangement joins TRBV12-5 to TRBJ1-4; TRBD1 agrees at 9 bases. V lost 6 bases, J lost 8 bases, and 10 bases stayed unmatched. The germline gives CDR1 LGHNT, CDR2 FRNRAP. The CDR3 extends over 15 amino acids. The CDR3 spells CASGFLRDRVEKLFF. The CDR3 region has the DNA TGTGCTAGTGGCTTTCTCCGGGACAGGGTCGAAAAACTGTTTTTT.

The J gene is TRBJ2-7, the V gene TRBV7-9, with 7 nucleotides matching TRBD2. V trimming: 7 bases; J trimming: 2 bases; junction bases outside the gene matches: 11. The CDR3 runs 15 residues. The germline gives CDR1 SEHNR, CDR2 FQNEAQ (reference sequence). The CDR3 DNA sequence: TGTGCCAGCACCGATAGCGGGTCGGAGGCCTACGAGCAGTACTTC. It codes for CASTDSGSEAYEQYF.

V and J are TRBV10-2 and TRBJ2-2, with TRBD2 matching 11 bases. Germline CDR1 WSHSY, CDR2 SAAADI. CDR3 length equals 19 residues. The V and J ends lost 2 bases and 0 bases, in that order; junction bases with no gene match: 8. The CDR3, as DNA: TGCGCCAGCAGTGAGCGCGATCCGGGACTAGCGGCGAACACCGGGGAGCTGTTTTTT. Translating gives CASSERDPGLAANTGELFF.

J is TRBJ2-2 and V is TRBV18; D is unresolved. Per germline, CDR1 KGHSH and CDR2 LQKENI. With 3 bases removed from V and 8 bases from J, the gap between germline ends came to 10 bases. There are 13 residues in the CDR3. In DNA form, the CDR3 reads TGTGCCAGCTCACCGAACCGAATTGGGGAGCTGTTTTTT. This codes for CASSPNRIGELFF. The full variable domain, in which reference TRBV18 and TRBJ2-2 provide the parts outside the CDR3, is NAGVMQNPRHLVRRRGQEARLRCSPMKGHSHVYWYRQLPEEGLKFMVYLQKENIIDESGMPKERFSAEFPKEGPSILRIQQVVRGDSAAYFCASSPNRIGELFFGEGSRLTVL.

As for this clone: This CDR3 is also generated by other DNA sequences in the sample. In DNA form, the CDR3 reads TGTGCCAGCAGTGGAGACAGCTACGAGCAGTACTTC. It translates to CASSGDSYEQYF. J is TRBJ2-7 and V is TRBV6-1, with a possible D match to TRBD1 (5 bases). V lost 4 bases and J 3 bases, leaving 7 bases between the germline ends. This CDR3 comprises 12 residues. Germline values: CDR1 MNHNS, CDR2 SASEGT.

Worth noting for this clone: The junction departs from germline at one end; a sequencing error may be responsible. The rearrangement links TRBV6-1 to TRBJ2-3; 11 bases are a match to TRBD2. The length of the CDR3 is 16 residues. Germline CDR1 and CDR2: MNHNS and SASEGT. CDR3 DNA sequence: TGTGCCAGCAGCGAAGCTAGCGGGGGGTCCACAGATACGCAGTATTTT. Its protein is CASSEASGGSTDTQYF.

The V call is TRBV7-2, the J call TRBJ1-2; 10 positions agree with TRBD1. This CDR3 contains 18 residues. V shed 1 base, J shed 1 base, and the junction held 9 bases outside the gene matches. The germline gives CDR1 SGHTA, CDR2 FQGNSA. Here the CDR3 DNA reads TGTGCCAGCAGCTTAGGGACCCCGGGACAGGGGAATAACTATGGCTACACCTTC. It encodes CASSLGTPGQGNNYGYTF. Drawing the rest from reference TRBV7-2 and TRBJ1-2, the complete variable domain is GAGVSQSPSNKVTEKGKDVELRCDPISGHTALYWYRQSLGQGLEFLIYFQGNSAPDKSGLPSDRFSAERTGGSVSTLTIQRTQQEDSAVYLCASSLGTPGQGNNYGYTFGSGTRLTVV.

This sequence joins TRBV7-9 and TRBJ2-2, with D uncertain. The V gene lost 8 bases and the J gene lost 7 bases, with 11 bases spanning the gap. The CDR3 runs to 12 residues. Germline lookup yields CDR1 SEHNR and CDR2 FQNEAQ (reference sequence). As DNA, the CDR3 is TGTGCCAGCCGAGCCTCACACGGGGAGCTGTTTTTT. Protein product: CASRASHGELFF. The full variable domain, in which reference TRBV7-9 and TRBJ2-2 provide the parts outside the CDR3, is DTGVSQNPRHKITKRGQNVTFRCDPISEHNRLYWYRQTLGQGPEFLTYFQNEAQLEKSRLLSDRFSAERPKGSFSTLEIQRTEQGDSAMYLCASRASHGELFFGEGSRLTVL.

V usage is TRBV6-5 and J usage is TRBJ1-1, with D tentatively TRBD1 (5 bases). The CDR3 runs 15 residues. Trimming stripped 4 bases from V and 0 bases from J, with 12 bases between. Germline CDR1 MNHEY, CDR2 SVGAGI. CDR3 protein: CASSSDPGVNTEAFF. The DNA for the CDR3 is TGTGCCAGCAGTTCCGACCCGGGGGTGAACACTGAAGCTTTCTTT.

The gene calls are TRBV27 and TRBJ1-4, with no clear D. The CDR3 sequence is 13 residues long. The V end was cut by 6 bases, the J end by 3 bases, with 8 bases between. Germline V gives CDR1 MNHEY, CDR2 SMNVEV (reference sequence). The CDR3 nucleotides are TGTGCCAGCAGGGACCTCTCTAATGAAAAACTGTTTTTT. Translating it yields CASRDLSNEKLFF.

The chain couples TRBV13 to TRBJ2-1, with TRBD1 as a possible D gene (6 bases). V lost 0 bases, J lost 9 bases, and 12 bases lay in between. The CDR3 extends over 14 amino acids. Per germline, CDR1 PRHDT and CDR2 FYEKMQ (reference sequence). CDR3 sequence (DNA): TGTGCCAGCAGCTTAGGCAACAGGGAGCGTGAGCAGTTCTTC. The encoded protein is CASSLGNREREQFF.

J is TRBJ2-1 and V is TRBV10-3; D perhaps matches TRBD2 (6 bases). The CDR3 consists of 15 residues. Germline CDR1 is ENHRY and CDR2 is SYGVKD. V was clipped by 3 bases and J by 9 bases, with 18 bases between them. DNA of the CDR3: TGTGCCATCAGTGACCCCGGGACTCGACCCTTTGAGCAGTTCTTC. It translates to CAISDPGTRPFEQFF.

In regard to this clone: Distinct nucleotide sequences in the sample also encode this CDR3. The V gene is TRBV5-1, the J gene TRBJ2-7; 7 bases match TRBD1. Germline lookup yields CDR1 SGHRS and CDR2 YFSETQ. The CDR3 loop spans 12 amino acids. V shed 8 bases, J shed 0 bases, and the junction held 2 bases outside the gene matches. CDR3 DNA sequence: TGCGCCAGTAGGGACAGCTCCTACGAGCAGTACTTC. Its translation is CASRDSSYEQYF. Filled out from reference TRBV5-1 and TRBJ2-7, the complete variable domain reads KAGVTQTPRYLIKTRGQQVTLSCSPISGHRSVSWYQQTPGQGLQFLFEYFSETQRNKGNFPGRFSGRQFSNSRSEMNVSTLELGDSALYLCASRDSSYEQYFGPGTRLTVT.

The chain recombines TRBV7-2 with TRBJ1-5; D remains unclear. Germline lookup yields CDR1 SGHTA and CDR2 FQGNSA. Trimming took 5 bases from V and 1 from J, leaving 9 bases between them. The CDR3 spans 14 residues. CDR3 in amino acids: CASSLKGSNQPQHF. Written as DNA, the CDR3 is TGTGCCAGCAGCCTGAAGGGCAGCAATCAGCCCCAGCATTTT.

CDR3 sequence reads: CSVALAGGQFGELFF. The CDR3 nucleotides are TGCAGCGTGGCCCTAGCGGGGGGGCAGTTCGGGGAGCTGTTTTTT. The gene calls are TRBV29-1 and TRBJ2-2; TRBD2 matches at 12 bases. V lost 6 bases to trimming and J lost 7 bases; unmatched junction nucleotides: 9. The CDR3 has 15 amino acids. Germline V gene sequence: CDR1 SQVTM, CDR2 ANQGSEA.

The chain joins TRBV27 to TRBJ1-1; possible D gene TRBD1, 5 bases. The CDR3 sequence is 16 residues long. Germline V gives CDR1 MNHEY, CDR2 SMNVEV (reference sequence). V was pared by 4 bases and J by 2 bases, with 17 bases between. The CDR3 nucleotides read TGTGCCAGCAGTTCCTTACCACTCCAGGGTAACACTGAAGCTTTCTTT. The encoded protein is CASSSLPLQGNTEAFF.

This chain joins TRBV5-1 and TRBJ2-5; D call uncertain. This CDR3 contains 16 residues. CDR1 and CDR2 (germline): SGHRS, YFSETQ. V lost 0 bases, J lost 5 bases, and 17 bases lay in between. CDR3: CASSLEIGLGQETQYF. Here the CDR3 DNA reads TGCGCCAGCAGCTTGGAGATAGGTCTGGGTCAGGAGACCCAGTACTTC.

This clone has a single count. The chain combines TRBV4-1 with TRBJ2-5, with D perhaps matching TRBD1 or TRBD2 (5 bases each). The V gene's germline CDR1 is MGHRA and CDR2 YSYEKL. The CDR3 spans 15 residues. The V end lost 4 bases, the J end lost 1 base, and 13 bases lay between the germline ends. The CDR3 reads CASSPQGGGQETQYF. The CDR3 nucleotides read TGCGCCAGCAGCCCCCAGGGTGGAGGCCAAGAGACCCAGTACTTC.

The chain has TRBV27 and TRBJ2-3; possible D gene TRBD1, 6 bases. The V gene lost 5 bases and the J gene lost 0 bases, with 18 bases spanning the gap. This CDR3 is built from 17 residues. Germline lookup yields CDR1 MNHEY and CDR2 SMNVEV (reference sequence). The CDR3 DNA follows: TGTGCCAGCAGTCACCAACAGGGTGAGAAGAGCACAGATACGCAGTATTTT. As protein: CASSHQQGEKSTDTQYF.

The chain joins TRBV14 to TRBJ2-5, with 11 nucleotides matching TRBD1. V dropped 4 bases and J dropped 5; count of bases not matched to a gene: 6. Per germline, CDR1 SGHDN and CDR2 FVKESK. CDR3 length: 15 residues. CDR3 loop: CASSLGTGGRETQYF. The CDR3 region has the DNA TGTGCCAGCAGCCTGGGGACAGGGGGACGGGAGACCCAGTACTTC.

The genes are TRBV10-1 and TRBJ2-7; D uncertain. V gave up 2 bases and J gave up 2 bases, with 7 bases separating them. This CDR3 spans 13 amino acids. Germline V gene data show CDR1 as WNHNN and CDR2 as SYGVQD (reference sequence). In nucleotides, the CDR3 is TGCGCCAGCAGTGAGGGCAGCCCCTACGAGCAGTACTTC. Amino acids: CASSEGSPYEQYF.

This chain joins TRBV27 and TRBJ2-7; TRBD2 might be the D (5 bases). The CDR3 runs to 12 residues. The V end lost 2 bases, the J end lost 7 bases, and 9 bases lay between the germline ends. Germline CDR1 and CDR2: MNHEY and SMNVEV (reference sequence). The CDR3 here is CASSLNGEEQYF. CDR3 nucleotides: TGTGCCAGCAGTTTAAACGGGGAAGAGCAGTACTTC.

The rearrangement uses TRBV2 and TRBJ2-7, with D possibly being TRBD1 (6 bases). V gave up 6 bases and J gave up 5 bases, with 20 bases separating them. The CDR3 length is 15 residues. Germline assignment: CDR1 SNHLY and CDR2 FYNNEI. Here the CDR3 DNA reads TGTGCCAGCAGCCGAAGGACAGCCGTCGAGGACGAGCAGTACTTC. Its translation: CASSRRTAVEDEQYF. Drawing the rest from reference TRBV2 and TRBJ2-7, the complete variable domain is EPEVTQTPSHQVTQMGQEVILRCVPISNHLYFYWYRQILGQKVEFLVSFYNNEISEKSEIFDDQFSVERPDGSNFTLKIRSTKLEDSAMYFCASSRRTAVEDEQYFGPGTRLTVT.

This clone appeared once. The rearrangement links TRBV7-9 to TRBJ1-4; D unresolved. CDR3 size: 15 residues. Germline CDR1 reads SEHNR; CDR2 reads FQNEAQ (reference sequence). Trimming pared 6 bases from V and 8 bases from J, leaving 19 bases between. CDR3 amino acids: CASSITEPVGEKLFF. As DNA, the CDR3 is TGTGCCAGCAGTATAACGGAACCAGTAGGGGAAAAACTGTTTTTT.

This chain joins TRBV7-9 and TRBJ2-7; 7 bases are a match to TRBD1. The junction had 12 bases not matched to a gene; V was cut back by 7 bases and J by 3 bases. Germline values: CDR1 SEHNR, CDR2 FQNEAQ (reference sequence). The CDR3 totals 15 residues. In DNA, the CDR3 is TGTGCCAGCAACCCATTGACAGGGCCAATCTACGAGCAGTACTTC. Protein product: CASNPLTGPIYEQYF.

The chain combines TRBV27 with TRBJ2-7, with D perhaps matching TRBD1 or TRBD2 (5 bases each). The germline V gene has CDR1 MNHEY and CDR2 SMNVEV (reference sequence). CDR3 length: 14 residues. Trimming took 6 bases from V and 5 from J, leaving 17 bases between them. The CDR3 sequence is CASSTGTSPNEQYF. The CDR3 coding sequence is TGTGCCAGCAGCACCGGGACCTCTCCCAACGAGCAGTACTTC.